This entry lists 16 T cell receptor beta chains sequenced from one sample in a study of T cell clonotyping in hematopoietic cell transplantation. Method: immunoSEQ multiplex PCR; TCRdb's copy keeps in-frame clones and lacks some. The sample consists of 5,000 to 6,500 clones, about 86% of them appearing once. The starting material was peripheral blood mononuclear cells, obtained 180 days after allogeneic stem cell transplant. Receptors originate from a female patient in her 50s who had an allogeneic stem cell transplant from an unrelated donor, so the T cells may come from the graft donor. Some clones in this sample may be carry-over from other donors' samples.

The chain combines TRBV25-1 with TRBJ1-1; the D is unclear. The CDR3 sequence is 12 residues long. CDR1 and CDR2 from the germline V gene are MGHDK and SYGVNS. Trimming shortened V by 5 bases and J by 4 bases, and 8 bases separated the two germline ends. As DNA, the CDR3 is TGTGCCAGCAGTCCGATGGGCACTGAAGCTTTCTTT. As protein: CASSPMGTEAFF.

The J gene is TRBJ2-5, the V gene TRBV27; 11 nucleotides agree with TRBD2. V was pared by 2 bases and J by 7 bases, with 9 bases of the junction left unmatched. This CDR3 comprises 16 residues. Per the germline V gene, CDR1 is MNHEY and CDR2 is SMNVEV (reference sequence). The CDR3 sequence is CASSLLAGGPSVTQYF. The CDR3 DNA sequence: TGTGCCAGCAGTTTACTAGCGGGGGGTCCCTCAGTGACCCAGTACTTC.

V usage is TRBV10-3 and J usage is TRBJ2-7; no firm D call. Germline lookup yields CDR1 ENHRY and CDR2 SYGVKD. The V gene lost 0 bases and the J gene lost 4 bases, with 13 bases spanning the gap. The CDR3 consists of 15 residues. This CDR3 is CAISESRAYSYEQYF. CDR3 DNA: TGTGCCATCAGTGAGTCTAGGGCCTACTCATACGAGCAGTACTTC.

V and J are TRBV6-6 and TRBJ1-1, with D uncertain. The V gene lost 2 bases and the J gene lost 8 bases, with 9 bases spanning the gap. The CDR3 has 12 residues. Germline V lookup: CDR1 MNHNY, CDR2 SVGAGI (reference sequence). The CDR3 nucleotides are TGTGCCAGCAGTTACGCAAAGGGAGAAGCTTTCTTT. As protein: CASSYAKGEAFF.

This chain links TRBV5-6 with TRBJ1-2, with TRBD1 matching 9 bases. Losses at the gene ends were 0 bases for V and 8 bases for J; bases not matched to a gene: 5. The CDR3 sequence is 14 residues long. Germline V gives CDR1 SGHDT, CDR2 YYEEEE. CDR3 sequence reads: CASSLGGQGYGYTF. In DNA, the CDR3 is TGTGCCAGCAGCTTGGGGGGACAGGGTTACGGCTACACCTTC.

The CDR3 loop reads CASSGNSVNEKLFF. In nucleotides, the CDR3 is TGTGCCAGCAGTGGGAACAGCGTAAATGAAAAACTGTTTTTT. This chain uses TRBV6-5 with TRBJ1-4; no firm D call. The CDR3 extends over 14 amino acids. CDR1 is MNHEY and CDR2 is SVGAGI in the germline V gene. Trimming stripped 5 bases from V and 5 bases from J, with 12 bases between.

Note on this clone: One end of the junction fails to match germline, which may point to a read error. The chain couples TRBV7-3 to TRBJ1-2, with D possibly matching TRBD1 (5 bases). The CDR3 contains 13 residues. The germline gives CDR1 SGHTA, CDR2 FQGTGA. In DNA form, the CDR3 reads TGTGCCAGCAGCTTAGGGCAGGGAAATGGCTGCACCTTC. Its protein product is CASSLGQGNGCTF. The full variable domain, its missing parts supplied by reference TRBV7-3 and TRBJ1-2, is GAGVSQTPSNKVTEKGKYVELRCDPISGHTALYWYRQSLGQGPEFLIYFQGTGAADDSGLPNDRFFAVRPEGSVSTLKIQRTERGDSAVYLCASSLGQGNGCTFGSGTRLTVV.

V gene TRBV11-2 combines with J gene TRBJ1-1, with no clear D. The germline gives CDR1 SGHAT, CDR2 FQNNGV. The CDR3 is 16 residues long. V lost 0 bases, J lost 4 bases, and 15 bases lay in between. CDR3 region: CASSLDPSGWGTEAFF. The DNA of the CDR3 is TGTGCCAGCAGCTTAGATCCATCGGGCTGGGGCACTGAAGCTTTCTTT.

This clone has only one observation. V is TRBV15 and J is TRBJ2-7; 8 nucleotides line up with TRBD2. CDR3 size: 14 residues. In germline, CDR1 is LNHNV, CDR2 YYDKDF (reference sequence). V lost 5 bases to trimming and J lost 2 bases; unmatched junction nucleotides: 5. The CDR3 loop reads CATSSPGGAYEQYF. The CDR3 nucleotides are TGTGCCACCAGCTCCCCCGGGGGGGCCTACGAGCAGTACTTC.

The chain carries TRBV6-1 and TRBJ1-1; D is uncertain. Germline loops: CDR1 MNHNS, CDR2 SASEGT. V lost 1 base to trimming and J lost 5 bases, with 8 bases between them. The CDR3 covers 13 residues. In DNA, the CDR3 is TGTGCCAGCAGTGAAGACAGCCTAACTGAAGCTTTCTTT. Amino acids: CASSEDSLTEAFF.

This clone was picked up one time. The chain joins TRBV2 to TRBJ1-2, with 10 bases aligning to TRBD1. V shed 6 bases and J 8 bases; nucleotides not matched to a gene: 9. The CDR3 contains 14 residues. The germline V gene encodes CDR1 SNHLY and CDR2 FYNNEI. The CDR3 protein is CASRGDRGQLGYTF. DNA for the CDR3: TGTGCCAGCAGGGGGGACAGGGGACAATTAGGCTACACCTTC.

The DNA for the CDR3 is TGTGCCAGCCCTCCTGCGGGGAGCTCCTACAATGAGCAGTTCTTC. Translation: CASPPAGSSYNEQFF. J is TRBJ2-1 and V is TRBV2; D is possibly TRBD2 (6 bases). From germline, CDR1 is SNHLY and CDR2 FYNNEI. The length of the CDR3 is 15 residues. V was cut by 8 bases and J by 0 bases, with 14 bases left in between.

The CDR3 loop reads CASGSGGYAEAFF. CDR3 DNA: TGTGCCAGCGGAAGTGGAGGTTACGCTGAAGCTTTCTTT. The chain couples TRBV21-1 to TRBJ1-1. TRBV21-1 is annotated as a pseudogene. The CDR3 has 13 residues.

This clone has more than one count but fewer than ten. This chain joins TRBV7-3 and TRBJ1-3; D is undetermined. V was cut by 5 bases and J by 10 bases, with 9 bases left in between. Germline V gives CDR1 SGHTA, CDR2 FQGTGA. The CDR3 is made up of 11 amino acids. CDR3 nucleotide sequence: TGTGCCAGCAGCCCCGGCCGGACCATATATTTT. Amino acids: CASSPGRTIYF.

J is TRBJ2-2 and V is TRBV29-1; a possible D gene is TRBD1 (7 bases). V lost 0 bases and J 6 bases, leaving 11 bases between the germline ends. The CDR3 is made up of 14 amino acids. Germline V lookup: CDR1 SQVTM, CDR2 ANQGSEA. In DNA form, the CDR3 reads TGCAGCGTTGAAGATTCCAGGGGGGCCGGGGAGCTGTTTTTT. Its protein product is CSVEDSRGAGELFF.

This clone was seen a handful of times. The V and J genes are TRBV11-2 and TRBJ2-1, with a weak D call TRBD2 (5 bases). Germline V gene data show CDR1 as SGHAT and CDR2 as FQNNGV. With 5 bases removed from V and 0 bases from J, the gap between germline ends came to 11 bases. This CDR3 is built from 15 residues. The CDR3 DNA is TGTGCCAGCAGCAGCGGACGGGCCTCCTACAATGAGCAGTTCTTC. Translated: CASSSGRASYNEQFF.